This TCR beta chain was recovered during a study of blood T cell repertoires in COVID-19. CDR1 is ENHRY, CDR2 SYGVKD, per germline. The CDR3 is 15 amino acids. Germline trimming cut 4 bases from V and 6 bases from J; bases unmatched to any gene: 2. Using immunoSEQ multiplex PCR, the repertoire was profiled, and TCRdb retains in-frame clones only, with some absent. The sample comprises more than 300,000 clones, roughly nine tenths of which are singletons, and around 18% rests with the top ten. This TCR came from a woman aged 30 to 39 who had recovered from COVID-19. J is TRBJ2-1 and V is TRBV10-3, with 14 bases aligning to TRBD2. Sequencing used PBMCs or T cells enriched from blood (not recorded which). DNA of the CDR3: TGTGCCATCAGTGTGGGACTAGCGGGAGCCAATGAGCAGTTCTTC. This gives the protein CAISVGLAGANEQFF.